These T cell receptor beta chains were read from a single sample in a study of T cell responses to AZD1222 COVID-19 vaccine. The table came from immunoSEQ multiplex PCR; TCRdb's copy has only in-frame clones and leaves some out. The table shows 200,000 to 250,000 clones, with roughly 91% occurring only once. The input for sequencing was peripheral blood, taken on day 0 of MenACWY control vaccination. The receptors here all came from an adult in good health. Each CDR3 is given with its conserved first and last residue. D genes are given only for firm matches. Size is stated for part of the rows, as once, few or many counts, or as a class when the clone is expanded.

TRBJ1-3,.,.,TRBV3-1/TRBV3-2,CASSQNRAGNTIYF,TGTGCCAGCAGCCAAAACAGGGCTGGAAACACCATATATTTT
TRBJ1-1,TRBD1,.,TRBV6-2/TRBV6-3,CASSSRDRGGNTEAFF,TGTGCCAGCAGTTCCCGGGACAGGGGTGGGAACACTGAAGCTTTCTTT
TRBJ1-1,TRBD1,few,TRBV11-2,CASSFDGQAGRAFF,TGTGCCAGCAGCTTCGACGGACAGGCCGGGAGGGCTTTCTTT
TRBJ1-3,.,.,TRBV5-1,CASSLSASGNTIYF,TGCGCCAGCAGCTTGTCGGCCTCTGGAAACACCATATATTTT
TRBJ1-1,.,.,TRBV25-1,CASSEYTEAFF,TGTGCCAGCAGTGAATACACTGAAGCTTTCTTT
TRBJ2-2,.,.,TRBV5-4,CASSLAGGTGELFF,TGTGCCAGCAGCTTGGCAGGAGGCACCGGGGAGCTGTTTTTT
TRBJ1-1,.,.,TRBV27,CASSLSDSLHTEAFF,TGTGCCAGCAGTTTATCGGACAGCCTCCACACTGAAGCTTTCTTT
TRBJ1-5,.,.,TRBV12-3/TRBV12-4,CASSLGRGQPQHF,TGTGCCAGCAGTTTAGGGCGCGGCCAGCCCCAGCATTTT
TRBJ1-1,TRBD1,.,TRBV6-5,CASSYLGTEREAFF,TGTGCCAGCAGTTACCTGGGGACAGAACGTGAAGCTTTCTTT
TRBJ1-6,.,.,TRBV6-5,CASSQDMSNSPLHF,TGTGCCAGCAGCCAGGACATGTCGAATTCACCCCTCCACTTT
TRBJ2-5,.,.,TRBV4-3,CASSQDGLGGGETQYF,TGCGCCAGCAGCCAAGATGGTTTAGGAGGAGGCGAGACCCAGTACTTC
TRBJ1-5,.,.,TRBV18,CASSPPGREDQPQHF,TGTGCCAGCTCACCACCGGGCAGGGAGGATCAGCCCCAGCATTTT
TRBJ1-1,TRBD1,.,TRBV18,CASSKDRGNTEAFF,TGTGCCAGCTCAAAGGACAGGGGGAACACTGAAGCTTTCTTT
TRBJ2-2,TRBD2,.,TRBV10-1,CASSFKRGGELFF,TGCGCCAGCAGTTTTAAGCGGGGCGGGGAGCTGTTTTTT
TRBJ1-4,.,.,TRBV27,CASSLQGGEKLFF,TGTGCCAGCAGTTTGCAGGGAGGGGAAAAACTGTTTTTT
TRBJ1-5,.,.,TRBV5-6,CASSLQSRRDQPQHF,TGTGCCAGCAGCTTGCAAAGTCGGCGGGATCAGCCCCAGCATTTT
TRBJ2-5,.,.,TRBV9,CASRARTEETQYF,TGTGCCAGCCGAGCCAGAACGGAGGAGACCCAGTACTTC
TRBJ1-6,TRBD1,.,TRBV7-3,CASSALAGGNSPLHF,TGTGCCAGCAGCGCCCTCGCAGGGGGTAATTCACCCCTCCACTTT
TRBJ2-5,.,.,TRBV18,CASSPSWGYQETQYF,TGTGCCAGCTCACCAAGTTGGGGCTACCAAGAGACCCAGTACTTC
TRBJ1-2,.,once,TRBV7-9,CASSPVVGNYGYTF,TGTGCCAGCAGCCCAGTCGTTGGGAACTATGGCTACACCTTC
TRBJ2-7,.,.,TRBV5-4,CASSGSGQKSYEQYF,TGTGCCAGCAGCGGAAGCGGACAGAAATCCTACGAGCAGTACTTC
TRBJ1-1,.,.,TRBV7-9,CASSLFVQGSRNTEAFF,TGTGCCAGCAGCTTGTTCGTGCAGGGGAGTCGAAACACTGAAGCTTTCTTT
TRBJ2-2,TRBD1,.,TRBV7-8,CASSPRQGRSAGELFF,TGTGCCAGCAGCCCGAGACAGGGGAGGTCCGCCGGGGAGCTGTTTTTT
TRBJ1-5,.,.,TRBV6-2/TRBV6-3,CASSYRDINQPQHF,TGTGCCAGCAGTTACAGGGACATCAATCAGCCCCAGCATTTT
TRBJ1-1,.,.,TRBV5-1,CATSRDGISNTEAFF,TGCGCCACTTCCCGGGACGGGATTTCGAACACTGAAGCTTTCTTT
TRBJ2-5,.,once,TRBV5-4,CASSLSLAGQETQYF,TGTGCCAGCAGCTTATCTCTCGCAGGGCAAGAGACCCAGTACTTC
TRBJ1-5,TRBD1,.,TRBV5-4,CASSFGTDQPQHF,TGTGCCAGCAGCTTCGGGACAGATCAGCCCCAGCATTTT
TRBJ1-3,.,.,TRBV19,CASSLSGRNTIYF,TGTGCCAGTAGCCTCTCAGGGCGAAACACCATATATTTT
TRBJ2-3,TRBD2,.,TRBV4-1,CASSLFGTSGGATDTQYF,TGCGCCAGCAGCCTCTTTGGGACTAGCGGGGGGGCCACAGATACGCAGTATTTT
TRBJ1-1,.,.,TRBV12-3/TRBV12-4,CASSLGLTEAFF,TGTGCCAGCAGTTTAGGTTTAACTGAAGCTTTCTTT
TRBJ1-1,TRBD1,.,TRBV20-1,CSAPRQGEAFF,TGCAGTGCCCCACGACAGGGTGAAGCTTTCTTT
TRBJ2-5,.,once,TRBV6-5,CASSYSKPETQYF,TGTGCCAGCAGTTACTCGAAACCGGAGACCCAGTACTTC
TRBJ1-1,.,.,TRBV18,CASSPPAGRNTEAFF,TGTGCCAGCTCACCACCAGCCGGCAGAAACACTGAAGCTTTCTTT
TRBJ2-1,TRBD1,.,TRBV9,CASSVAGQGAYNEQFF,TGTGCCAGCAGCGTAGCTGGACAGGGAGCCTACAATGAGCAGTTCTTC
TRBJ2-5,TRBD2,.,TRBV28,CASVLAGETQYF,TGTGCCAGCGTGTTAGCGGGAGAGACCCAGTACTTC
TRBJ2-1,.,.,TRBV3-1/TRBV3-2,CASSYLARSENEQFF,TGTGCCAGCAGCTATCTAGCTAGGTCTGAGAATGAGCAGTTCTTC
TRBJ1-2,.,.,TRBV2,CASTTDRNYGYTF,TGTGCCAGCACCACGGACAGAAACTATGGCTACACCTTC
TRBJ1-2,.,.,TRBV5-1,CASSPQGDYRAKHYGYTF,TGCGCCAGCAGCCCTCAGGGAGACTATAGGGCTAAACATTATGGCTACACCTTC
TRBJ1-4,.,.,TRBV19,CASSKGSVSGEKLFF,TGTGCCAGTAGTAAGGGGTCGGTTTCGGGTGAAAAACTGTTTTTT
TRBJ1-4,TRBD1,.,TRBV7-9,CASSPYRDRGEKLFF,TGTGCCAGCAGCCCTTACCGGGACAGGGGTGAAAAACTGTTTTTT
TRBJ2-7,TRBD1,.,TRBV5-1,CASSRDRSYEQYF,TGCGCCAGCAGCCGGGACAGGTCCTACGAGCAGTACTTC
TRBJ1-5,TRBD1,.,TRBV5-6,CASSSRGQPQHF,TGTGCCAGCAGCTCCAGGGGGCAGCCCCAGCATTTT